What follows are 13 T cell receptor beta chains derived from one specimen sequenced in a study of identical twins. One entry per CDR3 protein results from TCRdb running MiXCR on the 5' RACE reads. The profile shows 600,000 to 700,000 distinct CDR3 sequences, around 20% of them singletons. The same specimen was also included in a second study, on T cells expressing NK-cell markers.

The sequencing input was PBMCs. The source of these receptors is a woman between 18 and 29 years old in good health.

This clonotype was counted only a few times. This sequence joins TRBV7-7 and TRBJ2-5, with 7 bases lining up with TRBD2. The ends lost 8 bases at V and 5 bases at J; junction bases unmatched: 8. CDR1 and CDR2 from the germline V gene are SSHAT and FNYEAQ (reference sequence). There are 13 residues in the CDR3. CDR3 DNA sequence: TGTGCCAGCGGGACGGGACTAAGGGAGACCCAGTACTTC. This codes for CASGTGLRETQYF.

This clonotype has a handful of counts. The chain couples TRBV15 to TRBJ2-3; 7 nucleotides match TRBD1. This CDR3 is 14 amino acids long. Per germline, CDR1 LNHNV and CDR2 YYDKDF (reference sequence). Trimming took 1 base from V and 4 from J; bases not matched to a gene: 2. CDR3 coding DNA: TGTGCCACCAGCAGAGGACAGGGAGCAGATACGCAGTATTTT. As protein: CATSRGQGADTQYF.

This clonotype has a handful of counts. As DNA, the CDR3 is TGTGCCAGCTCACCGGCTTCACGACCGGGCCACAGGAATGAGCAGTTCTTC. This gives the protein CASSPASRPGHRNEQFF. The chain uses TRBV18 and TRBJ2-1; D may be TRBD1 (5 bases). This CDR3 spans 17 amino acids. V lost 3 bases, J lost 7 bases, and 22 bases lay in between. CDR1 KGHSH and CDR2 LQKENI come from the germline V gene.

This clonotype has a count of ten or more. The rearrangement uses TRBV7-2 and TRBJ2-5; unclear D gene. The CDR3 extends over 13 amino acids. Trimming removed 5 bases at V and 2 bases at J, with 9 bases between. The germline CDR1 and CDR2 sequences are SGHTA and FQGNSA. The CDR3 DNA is TGTGCCAGCAGCCTCAGGTTACAAGAGACCCAGTACTTC. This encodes CASSLRLQETQYF.

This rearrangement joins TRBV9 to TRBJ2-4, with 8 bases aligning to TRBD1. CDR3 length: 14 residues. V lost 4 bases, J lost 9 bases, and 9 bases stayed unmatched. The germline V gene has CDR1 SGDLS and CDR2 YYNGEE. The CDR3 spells CASSPGQGLGIQYF. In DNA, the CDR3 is TGTGCCAGCAGCCCCGGACAGGGCTTGGGCATTCAGTACTTC.

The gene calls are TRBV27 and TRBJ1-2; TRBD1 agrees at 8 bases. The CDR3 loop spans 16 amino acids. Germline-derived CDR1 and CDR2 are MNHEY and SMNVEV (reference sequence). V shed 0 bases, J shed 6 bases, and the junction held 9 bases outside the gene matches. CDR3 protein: CASSLSGFGQGHGYTF. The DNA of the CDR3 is TGTGCCAGCAGTTTATCTGGGTTTGGACAGGGCCATGGCTACACCTTC.

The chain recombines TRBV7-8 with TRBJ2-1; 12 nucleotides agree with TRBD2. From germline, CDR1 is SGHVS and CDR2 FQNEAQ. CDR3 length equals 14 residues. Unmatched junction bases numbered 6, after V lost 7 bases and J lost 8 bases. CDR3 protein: CASISTSGGDEQFF. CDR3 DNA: TGTGCCAGCATCTCGACTAGCGGGGGCGATGAGCAGTTCTTC.

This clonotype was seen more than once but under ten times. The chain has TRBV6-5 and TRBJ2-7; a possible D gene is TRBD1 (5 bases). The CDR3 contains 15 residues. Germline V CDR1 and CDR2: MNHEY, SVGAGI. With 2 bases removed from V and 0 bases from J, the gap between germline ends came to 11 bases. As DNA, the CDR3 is TGTGCCAGCAGTTACCGCGACAGCCGCTCCTACGAGCAGTACTTC. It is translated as CASSYRDSRSYEQYF.

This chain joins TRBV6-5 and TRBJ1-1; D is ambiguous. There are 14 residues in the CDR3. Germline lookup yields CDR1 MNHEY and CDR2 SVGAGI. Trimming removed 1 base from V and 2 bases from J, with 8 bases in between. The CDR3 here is CASSYFSGNTEAFF. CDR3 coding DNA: TGTGCCAGCAGTTACTTCTCCGGTAACACTGAAGCTTTCTTT.

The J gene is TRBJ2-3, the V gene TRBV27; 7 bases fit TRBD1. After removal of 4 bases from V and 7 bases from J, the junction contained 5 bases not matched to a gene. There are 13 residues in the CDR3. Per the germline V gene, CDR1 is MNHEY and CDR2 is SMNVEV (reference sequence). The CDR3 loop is CASSSRDSYTQYF. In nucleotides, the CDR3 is TGTGCCAGCAGTTCCCGGGACAGTTATACGCAGTATTTT.

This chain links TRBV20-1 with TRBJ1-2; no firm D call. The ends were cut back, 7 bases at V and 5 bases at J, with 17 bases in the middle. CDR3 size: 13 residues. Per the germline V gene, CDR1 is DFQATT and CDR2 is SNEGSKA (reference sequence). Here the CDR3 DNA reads TGCAGTGTGGGCCGCCTTACCGCGTATGGCTACACCTTC. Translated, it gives CSVGRLTAYGYTF.

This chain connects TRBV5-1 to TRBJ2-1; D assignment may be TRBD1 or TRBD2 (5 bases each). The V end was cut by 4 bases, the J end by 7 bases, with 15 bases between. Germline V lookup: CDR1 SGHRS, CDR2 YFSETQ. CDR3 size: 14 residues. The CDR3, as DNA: TGCGCCAGCAGCCCGGGACCTCTAGAAAATGAGCAGTTCTTC. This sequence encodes CASSPGPLENEQFF. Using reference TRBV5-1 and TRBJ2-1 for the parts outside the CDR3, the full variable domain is KAGVTQTPRYLIKTRGQQVTLSCSPISGHRSVSWYQQTPGQGLQFLFEYFSETQRNKGNFPGRFSGRQFSNSRSEMNVSTLELGDSALYLCASSPGPLENEQFFGPGTRLTVL.

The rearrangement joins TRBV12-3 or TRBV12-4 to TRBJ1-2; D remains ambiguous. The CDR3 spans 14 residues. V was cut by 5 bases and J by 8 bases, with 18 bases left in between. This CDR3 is CASSPSVQSGGYTF. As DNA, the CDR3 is TGTGCCAGCAGTCCCAGTGTCCAGTCGGGAGGCTACACCTTC.